This TCR beta chain was documented in a study of glioma-infiltrating T cells after dendritic cell vaccination. Study context: Three intradermal dendritic cell vaccine injections were given every two weeks.

To note about this clone: The antigen remains unidentified.

The table came from immunoSEQ multiplex PCR; TCRdb's copy has only in-frame clones and leaves some out. The repertoire holds about 92,000 clones, with 85% to 90% as singletons. Study-level results: Patients with more pretreatment TILs had longer time to progression and survival.

The sequence was obtained from a human donor with glioblastoma. This material consisted of blood, taken before dendritic cell vaccination.

CDR3: CASNRGTGLGYTF. CDR3 DNA: TGTGCCAGTAATCGAGGTACAGGTCTGGGCTACACCTTC. The J gene is TRBJ1-2, the V gene TRBV19; tentatively, D is TRBD1 (5 bases). Germline assignment: CDR1 LNHDA and CDR2 SQIVND (reference sequence). This CDR3 region has 13 residues. V was shortened by 7 bases and J by 8 bases, with 17 bases between the two germline ends.